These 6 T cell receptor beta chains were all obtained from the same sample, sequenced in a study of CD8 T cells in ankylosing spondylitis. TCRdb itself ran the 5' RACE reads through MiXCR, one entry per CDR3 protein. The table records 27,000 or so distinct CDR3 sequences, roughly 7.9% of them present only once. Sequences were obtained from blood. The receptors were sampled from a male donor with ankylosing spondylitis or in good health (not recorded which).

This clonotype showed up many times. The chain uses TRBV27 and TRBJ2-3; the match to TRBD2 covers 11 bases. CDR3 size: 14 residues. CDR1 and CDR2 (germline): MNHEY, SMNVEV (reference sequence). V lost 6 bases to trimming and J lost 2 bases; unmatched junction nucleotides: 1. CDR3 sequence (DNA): TGTGCCAGCAGGACTAGCGGGGACACAGATACGCAGTATTTT. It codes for CASRTSGDTDTQYF.

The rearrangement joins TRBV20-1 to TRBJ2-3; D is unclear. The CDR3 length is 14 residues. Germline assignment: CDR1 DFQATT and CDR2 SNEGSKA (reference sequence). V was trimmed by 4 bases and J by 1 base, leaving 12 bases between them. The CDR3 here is CSATTNGGTDTQYF. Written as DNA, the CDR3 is TGCAGTGCTACCACTAACGGTGGCACAGATACGCAGTATTTT.

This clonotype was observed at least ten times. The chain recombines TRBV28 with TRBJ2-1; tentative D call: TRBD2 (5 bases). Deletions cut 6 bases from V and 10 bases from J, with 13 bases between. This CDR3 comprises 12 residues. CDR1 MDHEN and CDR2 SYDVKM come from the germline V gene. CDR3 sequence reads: CASSTPGYEQFF. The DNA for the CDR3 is TGTGCCAGCAGCACTCCGGGGTACGAGCAGTTCTTC.

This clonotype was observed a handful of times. The CDR3 coding sequence is TGTGCCAGCAGTTTAAGGGACAATGAGCAGTTCTTC. As protein: CASSLRDNEQFF. This chain connects TRBV28 to TRBJ2-1; D call uncertain. Germline CDR1 MDHEN, CDR2 SYDVKM. Trimming stripped 2 bases from V and 5 bases from J, with 4 bases between. The CDR3 totals 12 residues.

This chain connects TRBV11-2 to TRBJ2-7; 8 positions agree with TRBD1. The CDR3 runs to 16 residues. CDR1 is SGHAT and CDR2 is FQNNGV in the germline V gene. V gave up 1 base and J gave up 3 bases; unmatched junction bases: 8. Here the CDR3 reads CASSLGRTGSGYEQYF. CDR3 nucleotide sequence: TGTGCCAGCAGCTTAGGGCGGACAGGGAGTGGCTACGAGCAGTACTTC. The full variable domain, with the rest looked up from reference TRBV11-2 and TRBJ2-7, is EAGVAQSPRYKIIEKRQSVAFWCNPISGHATLYWYQQILGQGPKLLIQFQNNGVVDDSQLPKDRFSAERLKGVDSTLKIQPAKLEDSAVYLCASSLGRTGSGYEQYFGPGTRLTVT.

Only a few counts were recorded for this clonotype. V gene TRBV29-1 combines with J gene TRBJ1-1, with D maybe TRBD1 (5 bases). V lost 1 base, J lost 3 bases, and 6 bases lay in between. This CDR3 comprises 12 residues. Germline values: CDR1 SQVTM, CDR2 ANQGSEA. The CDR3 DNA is TGCAGCGTTGAAGGGGGGTACACTGAAGCTTTCTTT. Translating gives CSVEGGYTEAFF.